The 19 T cell receptor beta chains given below trace back to one sample, sequenced in a study of T-cell memory formation after mild COVID-19. A single record per CDR3 protein comes from TCRdb applying MiXCR to the 5' RACE reads. The table includes 140,000 to 150,000 distinct CDR3 sequences, approximately 21% detected once. Sequenced sample: PBMCs or a T cell subset sorted from them (not recorded which). These TCRs come from an adult woman who had mild COVID-19 (a few samples of this study predate the infection). Cell type and time point are not known.

This clonotype was picked up a small number of times. This chain's CDR3 is CASSQDLGTYEQYF. Here the CDR3 DNA reads TGCGCCAGCAGCCAAGATTTAGGAACCTACGAGCAGTACTTC. The rearrangement joins TRBV4-3 to TRBJ2-7; D unresolved. This CDR3 region has 14 residues. Germline V lookup: CDR1 LGHNA, CDR2 YSLEER. V was clipped by 0 bases and J by 2 bases, with 8 bases between them.

The chain carries TRBV7-6 and TRBJ2-3, with D perhaps TRBD2 (5 bases). The CDR3 has 16 residues. V shed 4 bases and J shed 3 bases, with 17 bases lying between them. Germline CDR1 and CDR2: SGHVS and FNYEAQ. The CDR3 sequence is CASSYSDRLRTDTQYF. Here the CDR3 DNA reads TGTGCCAGCAGCTATAGCGATCGGCTTCGGACAGATACGCAGTATTTT. The full variable domain, with the rest looked up from reference TRBV7-6 and TRBJ2-3, is GAGVSQSPRYKVTKRGQDVALRCDPISGHVSLYWYRQALGQGPEFLTYFNYEAQQDKSGLPNDRFSAERPEGSISTLTIQRTEQRDSAMYRCASSYSDRLRTDTQYFGPGTRLTVL.

CDR3 coding DNA: TGTGCCAGCAGCGTATATCCGTCGGGGGGCCGCGGCTCTGGGGCCAACGTCCTGACTTTC. As protein: CASSVYPSGGRGSGANVLTF. J is TRBJ2-6 and V is TRBV9, with D perhaps TRBD2 (7 bases). V lost 1 base and J lost 0, with 20 bases in between. The CDR3 loop spans 20 amino acids. The germline gives CDR1 SGDLS, CDR2 YYNGEE.

CDR3 nucleotides: TGTGCCAGCAGCTTAGACAGCCAAAGCTCTGGGGCCAACGTCCTGACTTTC. Its protein product is CASSLDSQSSGANVLTF. This sequence joins TRBV7-2 and TRBJ2-6; D call uncertain. Trimming took 1 base from V and 0 from J, leaving 10 bases between them. CDR3 length equals 17 residues. Per germline, CDR1 SGHTA and CDR2 FQGNSA.

This clonotype was observed at least ten times. This rearrangement joins TRBV7-2 to TRBJ1-1; D is possibly TRBD1 (6 bases). Per the germline V gene, CDR1 is SGHTA and CDR2 is FQGNSA. This CDR3 has 14 amino acids. V lost 3 bases and J 1 base, leaving 9 bases between the germline ends. The CDR3 bases are TGTGCCAGCAGCTTTCAGGGGAGGAACACTGAAGCTTTCTTT. Amino acid sequence: CASSFQGRNTEAFF.

This clonotype appeared a few times. Here the CDR3 reads CASSLTGQGEAFF. DNA of the CDR3: TGTGCCAGCAGCTTAACGGGACAGGGGGAAGCTTTCTTT. The chain employs TRBV7-3 and TRBJ1-1; TRBD1 matches 10 bases. With 0 bases clipped from V and 8 bases from J, the junction kept 0 bases outside the gene matches. The CDR3 loop spans 13 amino acids. From germline, CDR1 is SGHTA and CDR2 FQGTGA.

The gene calls are TRBV9 and TRBJ2-7; no clear D. The CDR3 contains 15 residues. Deletions cut 0 bases from V and 2 bases from J, with 12 bases between. Germline V gene data show CDR1 as SGDLS and CDR2 as YYNGEE. The CDR3 is CASSVDLDPTYEQYF. In nucleotides, the CDR3 is TGTGCCAGCAGCGTAGACCTAGACCCCACCTACGAGCAGTACTTC. Full variable domain (remainder filled in from reference TRBV9 and TRBJ2-7): DSGVTQTPKHLITATGQRVTLRCSPRSGDLSVYWYQQSLDQGLQFLIQYYNGEERAKGNILERFSAQQFPDLHSELNLSSLELGDSALYFCASSVDLDPTYEQYFGPGTRLTVT.

The chain joins TRBV29-1 to TRBJ2-7; 7 bases match TRBD2. CDR3 length: 12 residues. CDR1 is SQVTM, CDR2 ANQGSEA, per germline. V dropped 3 bases and J dropped 5; count of bases not matched to a gene: 4. CDR3 in amino acids: CSVDDRGDEQYF. CDR3 DNA: TGCAGCGTTGACGATCGGGGGGACGAGCAGTACTTC.

This clonotype was counted a few times. This sequence joins TRBV2 and TRBJ2-7; TRBD1 or TRBD2 may be the D gene (5 bases each). The V end lost 7 bases, the J end lost 2 bases, and 21 bases lay between the germline ends. Germline CDR1 and CDR2: SNHLY and FYNNEI. CDR3 size: 16 residues. In DNA, the CDR3 is TGTGCCAGCAAACAACCGGGACCTGACGGCGCCTACGAGCAGTACTTC. It encodes CASKQPGPDGAYEQYF.

This clonotype was seen only a few times. The chain is built from TRBV27 and TRBJ2-1; D call uncertain. The CDR3 contains 14 residues. Per germline, CDR1 MNHEY and CDR2 SMNVEV (reference sequence). V was cut by 3 bases and J by 4 bases, with 10 bases left in between. The CDR3 here is CASSFGFLYNEQFF. CDR3 DNA sequence: TGTGCCAGCAGTTTCGGCTTTTTATACAATGAGCAGTTCTTC.

This clonotype was counted between two and nine times. The rearrangement uses TRBV30 and TRBJ1-2; no firm D call. Germline loops: CDR1 GTSNPN, CDR2 SVGIG (reference sequence). V was clipped by 0 bases and J by 4 bases, with 12 bases between them. The CDR3 loop spans 14 amino acids. The CDR3 here is CAWSVRGVPYGYTF. The CDR3 nucleotides are TGTGCCTGGAGTGTACGTGGGGTACCCTATGGCTACACCTTC.

This clonotype came up a few times. The CDR3 sequence is CASSPGQRTDTQYF. In DNA form, the CDR3 reads TGCGCCAGCAGCCCCGGACAGCGCACAGATACGCAGTATTTT. This rearrangement joins TRBV5-1 to TRBJ2-3, with D possibly being TRBD1 (6 bases). This CDR3 has 14 amino acids. V shed 4 bases and J shed 1 base, with 10 bases lying between them. The germline V gene encodes CDR1 SGHRS and CDR2 YFSETQ.

The rearrangement joins TRBV4-2 to TRBJ2-1; D gene uncertain. Germline V CDR1 and CDR2: LGHNA, YNFKEQ. The V gene lost 1 base and the J gene lost 3 bases, with 10 bases spanning the gap. The CDR3 sequence is 15 residues long. The CDR3 spells CASSQGAEGYNEQFF. CDR3 in DNA: TGTGCCAGCAGCCAAGGGGCTGAAGGCTACAATGAGCAGTTCTTC.

The chain uses TRBV12-3 or TRBV12-4 and TRBJ2-7; TRBD2 aligns across 7 bases. The trim removed 6 bases at V and 3 bases at J, leaving 2 bases unmatched. The CDR3 loop spans 12 amino acids. CDR3 protein: CASRWGGYEQYF. Here the CDR3 DNA reads TGTGCCAGCAGGTGGGGGGGCTACGAGCAGTACTTC.

The V and J genes are TRBV5-1 and TRBJ2-3, with a possible D match to TRBD2 (5 bases). Trimming took 4 bases from V and 1 from J, leaving 13 bases between them. The CDR3 is 15 amino acids. Germline CDR1 SGHRS, CDR2 YFSETQ. CDR3 sequence: CASSPQPGGTDTQYF. CDR3 in DNA: TGCGCCAGCAGCCCTCAGCCCGGGGGCACAGATACGCAGTATTTT.

This clonotype was seen a handful of times. This chain links TRBV5-1 with TRBJ2-5, with a possible D match to TRBD2 (5 bases). This CDR3 is 14 amino acids long. Trimming shortened V by 0 bases and J by 5 bases, and 11 bases separated the two germline ends. Germline V CDR1 and CDR2: SGHRS, YFSETQ. The CDR3 sequence is CASSLGPVAETQYF. CDR3 nucleotides: TGCGCCAGCAGCTTGGGGCCTGTAGCGGAGACCCAGTACTTC.

J is TRBJ1-6 and V is TRBV6-5; D ambiguous. The V and J ends lost 2 bases and 10 bases respectively, with 9 bases between them. Germline-derived CDR1 and CDR2 are MNHEY and SVGAGI. This CDR3 is 13 amino acids long. The CDR3 DNA reads as TGTGCCAGCAGTTACGACCAAGGATCACCCCTCCACTTT. This encodes CASSYDQGSPLHF.

This clonotype was seen more than once but under ten times. This chain uses TRBV19 with TRBJ1-4; the match to TRBD1 covers 7 bases. In germline, CDR1 is LNHDA, CDR2 SQIVND (reference sequence). This CDR3 comprises 15 residues. After removal of 9 bases from V and 3 bases from J, the junction contained 10 bases not matched to a gene. The CDR3 DNA reads as TGTGCCAGCTCCTCGAAGGGGACAGCTAATGAAAAACTGTTTTTT. Residues: CASSSKGTANEKLFF.

In this sample, this clonotype turned up a few times. The chain joins TRBV6-5 to TRBJ2-7; 9 bases are a match to TRBD1. The CDR3 spans 19 residues. CDR1 and CDR2 from the germline V gene are MNHEY and SVGAGI. After removal of 6 bases from V and 3 bases from J, the junction contained 21 bases not matched to a gene. CDR3 nucleotide sequence: TGTGCCAGCAGCTTCACCGGGACAGGGAGTATGTGGGCTTACTACGAGCAGTACTTC. Protein sequence: CASSFTGTGSMWAYYEQYF.